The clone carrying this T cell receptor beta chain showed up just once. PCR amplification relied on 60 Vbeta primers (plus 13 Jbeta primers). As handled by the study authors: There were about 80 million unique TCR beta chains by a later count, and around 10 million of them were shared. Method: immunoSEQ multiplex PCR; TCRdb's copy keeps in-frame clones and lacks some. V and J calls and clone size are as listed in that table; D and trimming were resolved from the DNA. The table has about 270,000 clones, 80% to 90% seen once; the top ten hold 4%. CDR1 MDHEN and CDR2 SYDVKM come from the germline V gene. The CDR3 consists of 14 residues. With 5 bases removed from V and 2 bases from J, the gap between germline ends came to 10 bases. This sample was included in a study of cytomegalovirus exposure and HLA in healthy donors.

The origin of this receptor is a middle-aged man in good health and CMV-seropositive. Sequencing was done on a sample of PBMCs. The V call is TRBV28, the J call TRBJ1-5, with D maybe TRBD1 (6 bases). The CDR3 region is CASSLRTGNQPQHF. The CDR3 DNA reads TGTGCCAGCAGTCTCAGGACAGGCAATCAGCCCCAGCATTTT.